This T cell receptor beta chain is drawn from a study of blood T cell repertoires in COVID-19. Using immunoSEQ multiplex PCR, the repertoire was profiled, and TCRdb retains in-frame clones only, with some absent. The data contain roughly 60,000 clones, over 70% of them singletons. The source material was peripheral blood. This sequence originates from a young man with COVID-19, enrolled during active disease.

The CDR3: CASSQPQATSGNTIYF. The DNA of the CDR3 is TGCGCCAGCAGCCAACCCCAGGCTACCTCTGGAAACACCATATATTTT. The chain joins TRBV4-3 to TRBJ1-3; D not resolved. The CDR3 contains 16 residues. V lost 2 bases and J 0 bases, leaving 11 bases between the germline ends. Per the germline V gene, CDR1 is LGHNA and CDR2 is YSLEER.